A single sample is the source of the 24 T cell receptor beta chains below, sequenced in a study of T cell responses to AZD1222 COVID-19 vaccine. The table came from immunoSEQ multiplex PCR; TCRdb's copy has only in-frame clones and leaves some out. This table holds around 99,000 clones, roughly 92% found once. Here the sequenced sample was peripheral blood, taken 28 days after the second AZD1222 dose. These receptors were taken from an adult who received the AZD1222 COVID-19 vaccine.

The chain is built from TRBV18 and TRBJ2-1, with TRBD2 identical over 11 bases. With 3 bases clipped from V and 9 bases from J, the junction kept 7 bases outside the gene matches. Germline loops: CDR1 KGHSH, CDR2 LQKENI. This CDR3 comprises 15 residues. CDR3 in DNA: TGTGCCAGCTCACCCTATACTAGCGGGAGTGGTGAGCAGTTCTTC. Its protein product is CASSPYTSGSGEQFF.

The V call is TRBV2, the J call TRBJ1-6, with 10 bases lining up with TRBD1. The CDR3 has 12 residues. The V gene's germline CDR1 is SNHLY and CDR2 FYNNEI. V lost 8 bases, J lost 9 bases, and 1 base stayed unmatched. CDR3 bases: TGTGCCAGCCGGGACAGGGGTTCACCCCTCCACTTT. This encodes CASRDRGSPLHF.

CDR3 amino acids: CASSRLAGVTGELFF. The CDR3 DNA reads TGTGCCAGTAGTAGACTAGCGGGAGTGACCGGGGAGCTGTTTTTT. This rearrangement joins TRBV19 to TRBJ2-2; 12 nucleotides line up with TRBD2. J was trimmed by 5 bases and V by 4 bases; bases with no gene match: 2. CDR1 and CDR2 from the germline V gene are LNHDA and SQIVND (reference sequence). This CDR3 comprises 15 residues.

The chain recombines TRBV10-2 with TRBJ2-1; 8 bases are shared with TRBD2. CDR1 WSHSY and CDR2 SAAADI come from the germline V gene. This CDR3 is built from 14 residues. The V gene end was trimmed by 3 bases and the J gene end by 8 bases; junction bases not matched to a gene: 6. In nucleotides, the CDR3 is TGCGCCAGCAGTGATACGGGAGGGCCAGATGAGCAGTTCTTC. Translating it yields CASSDTGGPDEQFF.

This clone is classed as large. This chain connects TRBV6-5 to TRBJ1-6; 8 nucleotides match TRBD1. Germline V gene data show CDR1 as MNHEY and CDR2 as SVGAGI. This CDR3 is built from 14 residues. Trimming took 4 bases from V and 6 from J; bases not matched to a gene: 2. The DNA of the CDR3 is TGTGCCAGCAGTTTTGGACAGGGTAATTCACCCCTCCACTTT. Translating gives CASSFGQGNSPLHF.

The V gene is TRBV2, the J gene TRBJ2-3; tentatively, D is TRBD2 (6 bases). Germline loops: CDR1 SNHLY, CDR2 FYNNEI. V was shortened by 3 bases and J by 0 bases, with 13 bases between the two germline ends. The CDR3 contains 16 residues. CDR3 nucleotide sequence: TGTGCCAGCAGTGACGGGGCTAGCGCTAGCACAGATACGCAGTATTTT. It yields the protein CASSDGASASTDTQYF.

The CDR3 region has the DNA TGTGCCAGCAGCCTCATAACAGGTTCGGGGGAGCTGTTTTTT. It translates to CASSLITGSGELFF. The J gene is TRBJ2-2, the V gene TRBV7-2, with D perhaps TRBD1 (5 bases). The CDR3 is made up of 14 amino acids. V gave up 5 bases and J gave up 8 bases, with 15 bases separating them. Germline values: CDR1 SGHTA, CDR2 FQGNSA.

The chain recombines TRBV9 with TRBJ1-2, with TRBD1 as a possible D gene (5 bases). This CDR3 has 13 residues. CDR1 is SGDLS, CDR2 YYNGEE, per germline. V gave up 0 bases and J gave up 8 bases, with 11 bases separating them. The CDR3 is CASSVGQGRGYTF. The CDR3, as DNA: TGTGCCAGCAGCGTAGGCCAGGGTAGGGGCTACACCTTC.

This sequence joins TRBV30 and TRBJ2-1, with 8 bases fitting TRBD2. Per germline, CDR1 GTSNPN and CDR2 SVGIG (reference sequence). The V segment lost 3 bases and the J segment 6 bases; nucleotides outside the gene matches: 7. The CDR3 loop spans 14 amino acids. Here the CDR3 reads CAWSRSGRINEQFF. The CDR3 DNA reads TGTGCCTGGAGCAGAAGCGGGAGAATCAATGAGCAGTTCTTC. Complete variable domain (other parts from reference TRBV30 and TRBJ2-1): SQTIHQWPATLVQPVGSPLSLECTVEGTSNPNLYWYRQAAGRGLQLLFYSVGIGQISSEVPQNLSASRPQDRQFILSSKKLLLSDSGFYLCAWSRSGRINEQFFGPGTRLTVL.

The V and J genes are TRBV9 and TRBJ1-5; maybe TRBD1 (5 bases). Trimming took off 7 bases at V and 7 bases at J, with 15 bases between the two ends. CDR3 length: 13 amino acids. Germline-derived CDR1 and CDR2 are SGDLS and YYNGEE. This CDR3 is CASGPGGVQPQHF. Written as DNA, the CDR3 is TGTGCCAGCGGGCCGGGGGGTGTGCAGCCCCAGCATTTT.

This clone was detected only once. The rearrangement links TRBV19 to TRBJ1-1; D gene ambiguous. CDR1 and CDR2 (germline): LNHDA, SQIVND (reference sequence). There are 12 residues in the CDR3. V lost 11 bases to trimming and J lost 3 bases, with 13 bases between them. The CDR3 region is CAGGPRDTEAFF. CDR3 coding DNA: TGTGCCGGCGGACCAAGGGACACTGAAGCTTTCTTT.

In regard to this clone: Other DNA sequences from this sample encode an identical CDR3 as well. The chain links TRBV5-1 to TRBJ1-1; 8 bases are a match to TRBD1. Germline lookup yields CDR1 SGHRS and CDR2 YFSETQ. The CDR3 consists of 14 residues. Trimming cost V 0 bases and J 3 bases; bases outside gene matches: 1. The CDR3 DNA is TGCGCCAGCAGCTTGGCAGGGGGCTACACTGAAGCTTTCTTT. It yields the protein CASSLAGGYTEAFF. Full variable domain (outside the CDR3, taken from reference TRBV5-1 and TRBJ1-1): KAGVTQTPRYLIKTRGQQVTLSCSPISGHRSVSWYQQTPGQGLQFLFEYFSETQRNKGNFPGRFSGRQFSNSRSEMNVSTLELGDSALYLCASSLAGGYTEAFFGQGTRLTVV.

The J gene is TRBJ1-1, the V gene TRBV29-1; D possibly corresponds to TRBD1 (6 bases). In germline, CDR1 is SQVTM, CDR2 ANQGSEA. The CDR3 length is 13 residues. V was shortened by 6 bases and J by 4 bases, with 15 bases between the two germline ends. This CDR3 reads CSVTGGPGTEAFF. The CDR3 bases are TGCAGCGTCACGGGGGGCCCGGGCACTGAAGCTTTCTTT. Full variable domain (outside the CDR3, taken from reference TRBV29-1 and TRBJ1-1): SAVISQKPSRDICQRGTSLTIQCQVDSQVTMMFWYRQQPGQSLTLIATANQGSEATYESGFVIDKFPISRPNLTFSTLTVSNMSPEDSSIYLCSVTGGPGTEAFFGQGTRLTVV.

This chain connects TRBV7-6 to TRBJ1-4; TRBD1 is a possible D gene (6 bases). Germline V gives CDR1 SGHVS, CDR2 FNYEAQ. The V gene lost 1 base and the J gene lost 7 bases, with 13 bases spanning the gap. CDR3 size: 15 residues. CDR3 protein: CASSLDPGEGEKLFF. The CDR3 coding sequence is TGTGCCAGCAGCTTAGACCCAGGGGAGGGTGAAAAACTGTTTTTT.

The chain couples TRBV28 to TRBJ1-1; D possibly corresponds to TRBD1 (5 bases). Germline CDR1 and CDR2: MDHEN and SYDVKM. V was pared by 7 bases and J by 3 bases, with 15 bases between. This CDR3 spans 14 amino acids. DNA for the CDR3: TGTGCCAGCACCCAAGGGGTTGGGGACACTGAAGCTTTCTTT. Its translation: CASTQGVGDTEAFF.

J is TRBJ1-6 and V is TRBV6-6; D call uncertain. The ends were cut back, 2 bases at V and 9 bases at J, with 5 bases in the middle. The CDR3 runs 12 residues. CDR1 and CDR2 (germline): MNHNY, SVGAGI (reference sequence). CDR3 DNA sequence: TGTGCCAGCAGTTACGAGGGTTCACCCCTCCACTTT. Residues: CASSYEGSPLHF.

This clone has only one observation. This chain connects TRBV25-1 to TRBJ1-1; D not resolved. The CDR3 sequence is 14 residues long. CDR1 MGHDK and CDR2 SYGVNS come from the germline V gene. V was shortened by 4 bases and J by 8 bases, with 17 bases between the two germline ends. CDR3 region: CASSVGMESLEAFF. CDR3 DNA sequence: TGTGCCAGCAGTGTGGGCATGGAGAGCTTGGAAGCTTTCTTT.

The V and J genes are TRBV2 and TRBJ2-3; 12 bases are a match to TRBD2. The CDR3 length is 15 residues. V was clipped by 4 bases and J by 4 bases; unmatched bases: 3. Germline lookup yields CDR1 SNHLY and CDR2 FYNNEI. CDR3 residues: CASSARLAGADTQYF. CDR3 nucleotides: TGTGCCAGCAGTGCAAGACTAGCGGGAGCAGATACGCAGTATTTT.

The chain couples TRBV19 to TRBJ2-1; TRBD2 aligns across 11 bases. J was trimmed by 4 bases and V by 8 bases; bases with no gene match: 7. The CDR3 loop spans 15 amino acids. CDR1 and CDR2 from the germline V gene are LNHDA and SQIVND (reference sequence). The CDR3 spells CASQPGLAAYNEQFF. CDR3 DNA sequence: TGTGCCAGTCAACCGGGACTAGCGGCGTACAATGAGCAGTTCTTC.

In DNA, the CDR3 is TGTGCCAGCAGTCCATCCCTGACGGCGACTAGCGTCCAAGAGACCCAGTACTTC. Protein product: CASSPSLTATSVQETQYF. The J gene is TRBJ2-5, the V gene TRBV28; 8 bases agree with TRBD2. Germline CDR1 MDHEN, CDR2 SYDVKM. V dropped 5 bases and J dropped 1; count of bases not matched to a gene: 15. There are 18 residues in the CDR3.

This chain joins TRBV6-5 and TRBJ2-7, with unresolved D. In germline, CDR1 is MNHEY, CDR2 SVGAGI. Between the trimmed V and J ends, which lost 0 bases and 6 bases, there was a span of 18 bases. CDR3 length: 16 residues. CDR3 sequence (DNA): TGTGCCAGCAGTTACTCGAAGTTACTGGAGAAAGGCGAGCAGTACTTC. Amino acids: CASSYSKLLEKGEQYF.

In DNA form, the CDR3 reads TGTGCCAGCAGCTTAACCCTCGGAGCCTACAATGAGCAGTTCTTC. This translates into CASSLTLGAYNEQFF. The J gene is TRBJ2-1, the V gene TRBV7-8, with D unclear. This CDR3 is built from 15 residues. The V gene lost 2 bases and the J gene lost 2 bases, with 10 bases spanning the gap. CDR1 SGHVS and CDR2 FQNEAQ come from the germline V gene.

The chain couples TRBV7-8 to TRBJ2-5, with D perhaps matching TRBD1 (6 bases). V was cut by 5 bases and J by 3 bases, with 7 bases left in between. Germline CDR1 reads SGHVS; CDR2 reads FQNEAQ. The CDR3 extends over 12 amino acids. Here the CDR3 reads CASSRTEETQYF. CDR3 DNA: TGTGCCAGCAGCCGGACAGAAGAGACCCAGTACTTC.

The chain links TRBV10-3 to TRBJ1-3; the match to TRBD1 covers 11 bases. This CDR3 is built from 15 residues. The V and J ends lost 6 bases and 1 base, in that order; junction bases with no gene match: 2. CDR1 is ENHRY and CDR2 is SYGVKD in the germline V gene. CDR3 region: CAIRGQGESGNTIYF. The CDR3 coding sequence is TGTGCCATCAGGGGACAGGGGGAATCTGGAAACACCATATATTTT.